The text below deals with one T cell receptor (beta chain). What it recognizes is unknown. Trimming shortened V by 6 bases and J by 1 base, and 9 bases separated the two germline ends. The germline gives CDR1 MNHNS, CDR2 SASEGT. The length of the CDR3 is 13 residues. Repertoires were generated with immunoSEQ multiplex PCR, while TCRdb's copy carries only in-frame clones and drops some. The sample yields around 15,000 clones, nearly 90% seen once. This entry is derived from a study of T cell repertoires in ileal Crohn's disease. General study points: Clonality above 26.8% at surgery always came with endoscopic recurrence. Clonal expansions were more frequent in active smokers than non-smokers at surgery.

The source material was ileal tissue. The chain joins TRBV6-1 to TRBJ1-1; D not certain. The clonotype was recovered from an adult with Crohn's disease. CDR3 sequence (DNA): TGTGCCAGCAGATTAACAAGGAACACTGAAGCTTTCTTT. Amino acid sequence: CASRLTRNTEAFF.